Listed below are T cell receptor beta chains from one sample, sequenced in a study of cytomegalovirus exposure and HLA in healthy donors. The repertoire was sequenced with immunoSEQ multiplex PCR; TCRdb's copy has only in-frame clones and lacks some. The table has about 200,000 clones, around 82% seen once; the top ten hold roughly 3%. Source material: PBMCs. The receptors come from a woman between 25 and 40 years old in good health and CMV-seronegative. The CDR3 runs from the conserved cysteine through the conserved F or W. A D gene is named only where the DNA matches it firmly. Rows may omit the clone size; those that give it use once, few, many or a size class.

abundance	len	v_gene	j_gene	d_gene	CDR3aa	CDR3nt
NA	13	TRBV11-3	TRBJ2-1	NA	CASSPGVADEQFF	TGTGCCAGCAGCCCCGGCGTCGCGGATGAGCAGTTCTTC
NA	15	TRBV9	TRBJ2-7	TRBD2	CASSVGGRDKYEQYF	TGTGCCAGCAGCGTAGGCGGGAGGGATAAGTACGAGCAGTACTTC
NA	14	TRBV6-5	TRBJ2-3	TRBD1	CASSRDRNTDTQYF	TGTGCCAGCAGCCGGGACAGGAACACAGATACGCAGTATTTT
NA	14	TRBV6-5	TRBJ2-7	TRBD1	CASSRTGHPYEQYF	TGTGCCAGCAGTCGGACAGGACACCCCTACGAGCAGTACTTC
NA	15	TRBV19	TRBJ2-7	TRBD2	CASSIFGLAGYEQYF	TGTGCCAGTAGTATATTCGGACTAGCTGGGTACGAGCAGTACTTC
once	15	TRBV19	TRBJ2-1	NA	CASSMLRTAYNEQFF	TGTGCCAGTAGTATGTTACGGACAGCTTACAATGAGCAGTTCTTC
NA	12	TRBV2	TRBJ2-5	TRBD1	CASSGTEETQYF	TGTGCCAGCAGCGGGACAGAAGAGACCCAGTACTTC
NA	15	TRBV18	TRBJ1-4	NA	CASSSDLGSGEKLFF	TGTGCCAGCTCCTCGGACCTTGGTTCAGGGGAAAAACTGTTTTTT
NA	13	TRBV29-1	TRBJ1-2	NA	CSVEGWGVDGYTF	TGCAGCGTTGAAGGGTGGGGCGTAGATGGCTACACCTTC
NA	14	TRBV5-1	TRBJ2-2	NA	CASSFVGGTGELFF	TGCGCCAGCAGCTTCGTGGGGGGCACCGGGGAGCTGTTTTTT
NA	15	TRBV30	TRBJ2-7	NA	CAFTGGVETSYEQYF	TGTGCCTTTACAGGGGGGGTTGAAACCTCCTACGAGCAGTACTTC
few	13	TRBV14	TRBJ1-1	NA	CASSQGRLSEAFF	TGTGCCAGCAGCCAAGGCCGCCTTAGTGAAGCTTTCTTT
NA	13	TRBV29-1	TRBJ2-3	NA	CSVLPEGADTQYF	TGCAGCGTTCTTCCGGAGGGTGCAGATACGCAGTATTTT
NA	15	TRBV2	TRBJ2-1	NA	CASSELLSPYNEQFF	TGTGCCAGCAGTGAATTACTAAGCCCCTACAATGAGCAGTTCTTC
NA	16	TRBV5-1	TRBJ1-6	TRBD1	CASSPRGQGFNSPLHF	TGCGCCAGCAGCCCGAGGGGACAGGGATTTAATTCACCCCTCCACTTT
NA	16	TRBV5-8	TRBJ1-6	NA	CASSPRGGNYNSPLHF	TGTGCCAGCAGTCCTCGTGGGGGCAACTATAATTCACCCCTCCACTTT
NA	14	TRBV28	TRBJ1-2	NA	CASSLLAGWHGYTF	TGTGCCAGCAGTTTATTAGCAGGGTGGCATGGCTACACCTTC
NA	16	TRBV7-2	TRBJ2-1	NA	CASSLARLGGGNEQFF	TGTGCCAGCAGCTTAGCTCGGCTAGGAGGCGGCAATGAGCAGTTCTTC
NA	15	TRBV9	TRBJ2-1	NA	CASSPNPTDTFKPFF	TGTGCCAGCAGCCCAAATCCTACCGACACCTTCAAGCCGTTCTTC
NA	13	TRBV5-4	TRBJ2-7	NA	CASSPDYSYEQYF	TGTGCCAGCAGTCCCGACTACTCCTACGAGCAGTACTTC
NA	14	TRBV28	TRBJ2-7	NA	CASSLIGGGNEQYF	TGTGCCAGCAGCCTTATTGGGGGAGGTAACGAGCAGTACTTC
NA	13	TRBV5-4	TRBJ2-3	NA	CASSWTDGNTQYF	TGTGCCAGCAGCTGGACCGACGGGAATACGCAGTATTTT
NA	17	TRBV5-1	TRBJ2-1	NA	CASSLTPFLFSYNEQFF	TGCGCCAGCAGCTTGACACCATTCCTTTTCTCCTACAATGAGCAGTTCTTC
NA	12	TRBV6-6	TRBJ2-5	NA	CASSYPEETQYF	TGTGCCAGCAGTTACCCTGAAGAGACCCAGTACTTC
once	12	TRBV29-1	TRBJ2-7	NA	CSVGAGAGEQYF	TGCAGCGTTGGTGCAGGGGCTGGGGAGCAGTACTTC